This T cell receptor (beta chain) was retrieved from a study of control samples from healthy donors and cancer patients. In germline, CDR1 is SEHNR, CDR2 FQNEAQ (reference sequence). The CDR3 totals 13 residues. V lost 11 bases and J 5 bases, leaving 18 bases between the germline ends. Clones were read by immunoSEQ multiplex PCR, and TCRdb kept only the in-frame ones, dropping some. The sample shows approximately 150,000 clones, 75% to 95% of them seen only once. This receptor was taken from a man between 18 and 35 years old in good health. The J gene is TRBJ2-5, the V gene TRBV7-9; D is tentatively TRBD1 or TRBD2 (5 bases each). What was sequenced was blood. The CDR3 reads CAATTGAAETQYF. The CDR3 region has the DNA TGTGCCGCTACGACCGGGGCGGCGGAGACCCAGTACTTC. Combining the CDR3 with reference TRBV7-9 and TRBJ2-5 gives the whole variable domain DTGVSQNPRHKITKRGQNVTFRCDPISEHNRLYWYRQTLGQGPEFLTYFQNEAQLEKSRLLSDRFSAERPKGSFSTLEIQRTEQGDSAMYLCAATTGAAETQYFGPGTRLLVL.